At least ten counts were recorded for the clone carrying this T cell receptor (beta chain). Antigen: not known. The CDR3 has 16 residues. The ends were cut back, 0 bases at V and 4 bases at J, with 14 bases in the middle. Germline V gene lookup returns CDR1 SGHVS and CDR2 FQNEAQ. TCRdb reprocessed the reads via MiXCR and lists one record per CDR3 protein. The sample comprises around 180,000 distinct CDR3 sequences, about 20% of which are singletons, and less than 3.5% rests with the top ten. This entry is derived from a study of T cell repertoires in cytomegalovirus infection. On the study more broadly: Signatures in public TCR beta sequences pointed to both CMV infection and matching HLA type.

Findings and caveats of the study: Clonotype analysis showed dominance of the ex vivo response by HLA-C-restricted CMV-specific TCR beta clonotypes. Cumulative public TCR beta family frequency identified carriers of CMV plus the relevant HLA.

Material for sequencing was PBMCs. This chain joins TRBV7-8 and TRBJ2-3, with D possibly matching TRBD2 (5 bases). The TCR originated in a human donor in good health (CMV status not recorded). Some clones in this sample may be carry-over from other donors' samples. The CDR3 reads CASSLAAPGGADTQYF. The CDR3 DNA reads TGTGCCAGCAGCTTAGCGGCCCCAGGAGGAGCAGATACGCAGTATTTT.